This entry lists 32 T cell receptor beta chains sequenced from one sample in a study of cytomegalovirus exposure and HLA in healthy donors. Primers for the PCR totalled 60 Vbeta and 13 Jbeta. Assay: immunoSEQ multiplex PCR; the TCRdb copy retains only in-frame clones and omits some. Found here are more than 200,000 clones, around 79% of them singletons; the top ten hold around 2%. Material for sequencing was PBMCs. The receptors were gathered from a man between 18 and 29 years old in good health and CMV-seronegative.

The V gene is TRBV6-5, the J gene TRBJ2-7; TRBD1 matches 8 bases. The CDR3 has 15 amino acids. Germline V gene data show CDR1 as MNHEY and CDR2 as SVGAGI. V gave up 7 bases and J gave up 2 bases; unmatched junction bases: 10. The DNA of the CDR3 is TGTGCCAGCACTGCCGGGACAGGATATACCTACGAGCAGTACTTC. Translation: CASTAGTGYTYEQYF.

The chain joins TRBV7-9 to TRBJ1-1; 7 bases are shared with TRBD1. Germline lookup yields CDR1 SEHNR and CDR2 FQNEAQ (reference sequence). The CDR3 length is 15 residues. The V gene end was trimmed by 4 bases and the J gene end by 4 bases; junction bases not matched to a gene: 9. Here the CDR3 DNA reads TGTGCCAGCAGCTACCTGACAGGGATGGCCACTGAAGCTTTCTTT. Protein product: CASSYLTGMATEAFF.

This clone showed up just a few times. The chain recombines TRBV7-9 with TRBJ2-7, with D uncertain. CDR1 and CDR2 (germline): SEHNR, FQNEAQ (reference sequence). The CDR3 extends over 11 amino acids. V was clipped by 5 bases and J by 4 bases, with 6 bases between them. The CDR3, as DNA: TGTGCCAGCAGCCGCCAGTACGAGCAGTACTTC. Encoded protein: CASSRQYEQYF. Full variable domain (missing parts from reference TRBV7-9 and TRBJ2-7): DTGVSQNPRHKITKRGQNVTFRCDPISEHNRLYWYRQTLGQGPEFLTYFQNEAQLEKSRLLSDRFSAERPKGSFSTLEIQRTEQGDSAMYLCASSRQYEQYFGPGTRLTVT.

This chain links TRBV13 with TRBJ1-2; 11 bases are shared with TRBD1. V shed 5 bases and J 5 bases; nucleotides not matched to a gene: 7. The CDR3 runs 15 residues. CDR1 is PRHDT and CDR2 is FYEKMQ in the germline V gene (reference sequence). For the CDR3, the DNA is TGTGCCAGCAGCACCGGGACAGGGGGGGGGTATGGCTACACCTTC. Its protein is CASSTGTGGGYGYTF.

The V gene is TRBV19, the J gene TRBJ2-5; D is possibly TRBD2 (6 bases). The CDR3 totals 15 residues. The germline CDR1 and CDR2 sequences are LNHDA and SQIVND (reference sequence). Trimming stripped 3 bases from V and 2 bases from J, with 13 bases between. The CDR3, as DNA: TGTGCCAGTAGTATTAGAGGCGGGGAACAAGAGACCCAGTACTTC. This encodes CASSIRGGEQETQYF. Supplemented by reference TRBV19 and TRBJ2-5, the full variable domain reads DGGITQSPKYLFRKEGQNVTLSCEQNLNHDAMYWYRQDPGQGLRLIYYSQIVNDFQKGDIAEGYSVSREKKESFPLTVTSAQKNPTAFYLCASSIRGGEQETQYFGPGTRLLVL.

The J gene is TRBJ2-1, the V gene TRBV11-3, with 9 positions matching TRBD2. Germline CDR1 SGHNT, CDR2 YENEEA. J gave up 2 bases and V 5 bases, and 7 bases lay outside the gene matches. The CDR3 covers 16 residues. The CDR3 DNA sequence: TGTGCCAGCAGCGGATATAGCGGGAGCCCCTACAATGAGCAGTTCTTC. Its translation is CASSGYSGSPYNEQFF.

The chain couples TRBV4-1 to TRBJ1-1; D ambiguous. V shed 1 base and J shed 0 bases, with 9 bases lying between them. Germline V gene data show CDR1 as MGHRA and CDR2 as YSYEKL. The CDR3 runs to 15 residues. In DNA, the CDR3 is TGCGCCAGCAGCCAAGCCCTGACAATGAACACTGAAGCTTTCTTT. As protein: CASSQALTMNTEAFF.

This chain joins TRBV5-1 and TRBJ2-1; 13 nucleotides line up with TRBD2. The CDR3 length is 18 residues. Trimming cost V 3 bases and J 2 bases; bases outside gene matches: 8. Germline lookup yields CDR1 SGHRS and CDR2 YFSETQ. CDR3 DNA sequence: TGCGCCAGCAGCTCCGGACTAGCGGGGGAAGCTACCTACAATGAGCAGTTCTTC. It encodes CASSSGLAGEATYNEQFF.

The rearrangement links TRBV18 to TRBJ1-1; 7 bases are a match to TRBD1. The CDR3 is 15 residues long. Trimming at V came to 1 base and at J to 3 bases, leaving 5 bases not matched to a gene. Germline V gene sequence: CDR1 KGHSH, CDR2 LQKENI. The CDR3 DNA reads as TGTGCCAGCTCACCACGACAGGGTTTGGACACTGAAGCTTTCTTT. Amino acids: CASSPRQGLDTEAFF.

The gene calls are TRBV5-1 and TRBJ2-3; 9 bases fit TRBD2. With V trimmed by 0 bases and J by 6 bases, 8 bases remained unmatched. The CDR3 is made up of 16 amino acids. Germline CDR1 is SGHRS and CDR2 is YFSETQ. The CDR3 DNA is TGCGCCAGCAGCTTGGGACTAGCGGAAGCGAAGGATACGCAGTATTTT. Translation: CASSLGLAEAKDTQYF.

The gene calls are TRBV11-3 and TRBJ2-7; TRBD2 matches at 8 bases. Germline CDR1 reads SGHNT; CDR2 reads YENEEA. V dropped 5 bases and J dropped 3; count of bases not matched to a gene: 3. The CDR3 length is 13 residues. CDR3 in amino acids: CASSTGGDYEQYF. DNA for the CDR3: TGTGCCAGCAGCACGGGGGGGGACTACGAGCAGTACTTC.

V and J are TRBV4-3 and TRBJ2-2; D gene unclear. The germline gives CDR1 LGHNA, CDR2 YSLEER. The V end was cut by 1 base, the J end by 6 bases, with 15 bases between. The CDR3 sequence is 16 residues long. Here the CDR3 DNA reads TGCGCCAGCAGCCAAGTGCCCAACTTAGCCCCCGGGGAGCTGTTTTTT. Residues: CASSQVPNLAPGELFF.

The chain joins TRBV28 to TRBJ1-2; D ambiguous. The CDR3 length is 13 residues. CDR1 and CDR2 (germline): MDHEN, SYDVKM. V was shortened by 10 bases and J by 7 bases, with 19 bases between the two germline ends. The CDR3: CATTDGELGGYTF. The CDR3 DNA reads as TGTGCCACCACTGACGGGGAACTGGGTGGCTACACCTTC.

Notes on this clone: The CDR3 carries no conserved terminal phenylalanine or tryptophan, so it likely arises from a read error. The DNA is omitted, as the CDR3 cannot be located on it reliably, and the CDR3 follows TCRdb's listing. The sample holds other DNA sequences that translate to the same CDR3. The genes are TRBV23-1 and TRBJ2-7; TRBD2, the D gene given by the table, was not confirmed from the DNA. TRBV23-1 is recorded as an ORF, its role being uncertain. The CDR3 comprises 10 residues, both ends counted. The CDR3 protein is CASNPPRKSL.

This clone was recorded only once. CDR3 sequence (DNA): TGTGCCAGCAGCAAAGAGGAGGGAGTTGAGATTTCCGAGCCGTTCTTC. The encoded protein is CASSKEEGVEISEPFF. The chain recombines TRBV21-1 with TRBJ2-1; TRBD2, the D gene given by the table, was not confirmed from the DNA. TRBV21-1 has pseudogene status. This CDR3 contains 16 residues.

The V gene is TRBV7-8, the J gene TRBJ2-3, with D unresolved. Trimming shortened V by 6 bases and J by 0 bases, and 19 bases separated the two germline ends. This CDR3 contains 17 residues. Germline CDR1 and CDR2: SGHVS and FQNEAQ. CDR3 sequence (DNA): TGTGCCAGCAGTCTCCCCCGTGGCCCGTCTAGCACAGATACGCAGTATTTT. Its translation is CASSLPRGPSSTDTQYF.

The genes are TRBV6-6 and TRBJ1-6; D is ambiguous. This CDR3 spans 12 amino acids. Germline V gene data show CDR1 as MNHNY and CDR2 as SVGAGI (reference sequence). V was pared by 6 bases and J by 9 bases, with 9 bases between. CDR3 sequence reads: CASSRLGSPLHF. In DNA, the CDR3 is TGTGCCAGCAGCCGTCTCGGTTCACCCCTCCACTTT.

The J gene is TRBJ2-1, the V gene TRBV7-3, with TRBD2 matching 11 bases. The CDR3 is made up of 19 amino acids. Germline loops: CDR1 SGHTA, CDR2 FQGTGA. Germline trimming cut 1 base from V and 0 bases from J; bases unmatched to any gene: 8. For the CDR3, the DNA is TGTGCCAGCAGCTTAAGCTGGGCTAGCGGGGGGAGCTCCTACAATGAGCAGTTCTTC. Translation gives CASSLSWASGGSSYNEQFF.

The chain combines TRBV30 with TRBJ2-7; TRBD1 aligns across 12 bases. The length of the CDR3 is 14 residues. After removal of 1 base from V and 13 bases from J, the junction contained 11 bases not matched to a gene. CDR1 is GTSNPN and CDR2 is SVGIG in the germline V gene (reference sequence). Here the CDR3 DNA reads TGTGCCTGGAGTGGGGGGACAGGGGGCGTCCCCTGCTACTTC. This sequence encodes CAWSGGTGGVPCYF.

The V and J genes are TRBV7-9 and TRBJ1-1; D unclear. There are 13 residues in the CDR3. Germline values: CDR1 SEHNR, CDR2 FQNEAQ (reference sequence). The V end lost 3 bases, the J end lost 1 base, and 6 bases lay between the germline ends. CDR3: CASSFRQNTEAFF. The CDR3 nucleotides are TGTGCCAGCAGCTTTAGACAGAACACTGAAGCTTTCTTT.

This chain connects TRBV2 to TRBJ2-7; no firm D call. V dropped 5 bases and J dropped 3 bases, with 14 bases sitting between them. The CDR3 loop spans 14 amino acids. Germline V gene lookup returns CDR1 SNHLY and CDR2 FYNNEI. CDR3 nucleotide sequence: TGTGCCAGCAGTATGGCAGGTGTGGGCTACGAGCAGTACTTC. Translated: CASSMAGVGYEQYF. Using reference TRBV2 and TRBJ2-7 for the parts outside the CDR3, the full variable domain is EPEVTQTPSHQVTQMGQEVILRCVPISNHLYFYWYRQILGQKVEFLVSFYNNEISEKSEIFDDQFSVERPDGSNFTLKIRSTKLEDSAMYFCASSMAGVGYEQYFGPGTRLTVT.

The sample holds one count of this clone. The rearrangement links TRBV30 to TRBJ1-4; 7 nucleotides match TRBD1. Germline-derived CDR1 and CDR2 are GTSNPN and SVGIG (reference sequence). This CDR3 is 21 amino acids long. V lost 0 bases, J lost 0 bases, and 19 bases stayed unmatched. CDR3 residues: CAWSVLGEGATPKATNEKLFF. CDR3 DNA sequence: TGTGCCTGGAGTGTACTGGGAGAGGGGGCAACACCCAAAGCAACTAATGAAAAACTGTTTTTT.

This clone came up once. The V and J genes are TRBV28 and TRBJ2-7; D possibly corresponds to TRBD2 (5 bases). The CDR3 loop spans 14 amino acids. V dropped 1 base and J dropped 6 bases, with 13 bases sitting between them. Germline lookup yields CDR1 MDHEN and CDR2 SYDVKM. The CDR3 DNA reads TGTGCCAGCAGTTTATTCGGGGTCTCCACCGAGCAGTACTTC. Its protein is CASSLFGVSTEQYF.

V usage is TRBV2 and J usage is TRBJ2-1; 10 bases match TRBD2. The CDR3 extends over 16 amino acids. V was clipped by 3 bases and J by 4 bases; unmatched bases: 6. Germline V gives CDR1 SNHLY, CDR2 FYNNEI. The CDR3 loop is CASSESLAGAYNEQFF. The DNA of the CDR3 is TGTGCCAGCAGTGAGAGTCTAGCGGGGGCTTACAATGAGCAGTTCTTC.

The V call is TRBV5-6, the J call TRBJ1-2; D call uncertain. There are 14 residues in the CDR3. V was shortened by 1 base and J by 5 bases, with 12 bases between the two germline ends. Germline V CDR1 and CDR2: SGHDT, YYEEEE. CDR3 bases: TGTGCCAGCAGCTTGTACCGAACGGGTTATGGCTACACCTTC. It codes for CASSLYRTGYGYTF.

Only a few counts were recorded for this clone. The chain couples TRBV5-1 to TRBJ2-7; a possible D gene is TRBD2 (5 bases). The V and J ends lost 4 bases and 0 bases respectively, with 14 bases between them. This CDR3 spans 15 amino acids. Germline values: CDR1 SGHRS, CDR2 YFSETQ. The chain's CDR3 is CASSPLASNSYEQYF. CDR3 in DNA: TGCGCCAGCAGCCCATTAGCGAGTAACTCCTACGAGCAGTACTTC.

The gene calls are TRBV6-6 and TRBJ1-1; TRBD1 might be the D (6 bases). Trimming removed 2 bases from V and 4 bases from J, with 8 bases in between. CDR1 and CDR2 from the germline V gene are MNHNY and SVGAGI (reference sequence). This CDR3 has 13 residues. The chain's CDR3 is CASSYQGSTEAFF. The CDR3 nucleotides read TGTGCCAGCAGTTACCAGGGGTCCACTGAAGCTTTCTTT.

The genes are TRBV19 and TRBJ1-4, with D perhaps matching TRBD1 (6 bases). The CDR3 totals 14 residues. V lost 4 bases and J lost 5, with 11 bases in between. Germline V gene lookup returns CDR1 LNHDA and CDR2 SQIVND (reference sequence). In DNA, the CDR3 is TGTGCCAGTAGTACACAGGGCCGAAATGAAAAACTGTTTTTT. Its protein product is CASSTQGRNEKLFF.

The V and J genes are TRBV4-3 and TRBJ2-3; D possibly corresponds to TRBD2 (5 bases). Trimming left V 5 bases short and J 4 bases short, with 10 bases between. The germline gives CDR1 LGHNA, CDR2 YSLEER. The CDR3 spans 13 residues. The DNA for the CDR3 is TGCGCCAGCAGCGCGGGTCTCCCAGATACGCAGTATTTT. Protein product: CASSAGLPDTQYF.

The chain uses TRBV5-8 and TRBJ1-2, with 7 bases fitting TRBD1. Looked up from germline, CDR1 is SGHTS and CDR2 is YDEGEE. The CDR3 has 14 amino acids. V was clipped by 4 bases and J by 4 bases; unmatched bases: 7. CDR3 loop: CASSRGTATYGYTF. In nucleotides, the CDR3 is TGTGCCAGCAGCCGCGGGACAGCCACCTATGGCTACACCTTC.

The chain links TRBV19 to TRBJ2-2, with 10 nucleotides matching TRBD2. The V gene's germline CDR1 is LNHDA and CDR2 SQIVND (reference sequence). V gave up 1 base and J gave up 1 base; unmatched junction bases: 3. CDR3 length: 17 residues. CDR3 region: CASSIVRLAGNTGELFF. The DNA of the CDR3 is TGTGCCAGTAGTATAGTTCGACTAGCGGGGAACACCGGGGAGCTGTTTTTT. The whole variable domain, filled in from reference TRBV19 and TRBJ2-2, reads DGGITQSPKYLFRKEGQNVTLSCEQNLNHDAMYWYRQDPGQGLRLIYYSQIVNDFQKGDIAEGYSVSREKKESFPLTVTSAQKNPTAFYLCASSIVRLAGNTGELFFGEGSRLTVL.

The chain links TRBV5-6 to TRBJ1-5, with D tentatively TRBD1 (5 bases). Germline CDR1 SGHDT, CDR2 YYEEEE. The CDR3 runs 15 residues. V was shortened by 2 bases and J by 5 bases, with 14 bases between the two germline ends. CDR3 residues: CASSLYYRRDQPQHF. The CDR3 DNA reads as TGTGCCAGCAGCTTATATTACAGGCGAGATCAGCCCCAGCATTTT.